Below, 15 T cell receptor beta chains from the same sample are listed, as sequenced in a study of memory CD4+ T cells and cytomegalovirus serostatus. Single viable CD3+CD4+CD8-CD45RO+ cells were sorted as the memory CD4+ T cells. Sequencing used immunoSEQ multiplex PCR; TCRdb keeps in-frame clones, though not all of them. The sample has 45,000 to 70,000 clones; roughly 84% are singletons. The sequencing input was memory CD4+ T cells from blood. The receptors here all came from an adult in good health and CMV-seronegative. Some clones in this sample may be carry-over from other donors' samples.

This clone has more than one count but fewer than ten. This rearrangement joins TRBV7-2 to TRBJ2-2; 14 bases agree with TRBD2. Germline CDR1 and CDR2: SGHTA and FQGNSA. This CDR3 is built from 18 residues. V shed 5 bases, J shed 7 bases, and the junction held 12 bases outside the gene matches. CDR3 sequence: CASSRMRLAGGPGGELFF. DNA of the CDR3: TGTGCCAGCAGCCGAATGAGACTAGCGGGAGGGCCCGGCGGGGAGCTGTTTTTT.

This chain links TRBV5-1 with TRBJ2-5, with a tentative D call TRBD2 (5 bases). The V gene lost 0 bases and the J gene lost 3 bases, with 12 bases spanning the gap. This CDR3 region has 15 residues. Germline-derived CDR1 and CDR2 are SGHRS and YFSETQ. CDR3 sequence (DNA): TGCGCCAGCAGCTTGGGGCCGGGGTACGAAGAGACCCAGTACTTC. As protein: CASSLGPGYEETQYF.

This clone was detected only a few times. The chain combines TRBV6-5 with TRBJ1-1, with a possible D match to TRBD1 (6 bases). V dropped 6 bases and J dropped 0 bases, with 14 bases sitting between them. The CDR3 spans 15 residues. The V gene's germline CDR1 is MNHEY and CDR2 SVGAGI. The CDR3 DNA reads TGTGCCAGCAGGATGGGAGGGGGGATGAACACTGAAGCTTTCTTT. Protein sequence: CASRMGGGMNTEAFF.

The rearrangement links TRBV7-9 to TRBJ2-7; 10 bases are shared with TRBD1. This CDR3 contains 14 residues. J gave up 2 bases and V 5 bases, and 3 bases lay outside the gene matches. Germline loops: CDR1 SEHNR, CDR2 FQNEAQ (reference sequence). The CDR3 nucleotides are TGTGCCAGCAGCCAGACAGGGGGCGCCTACGAGCAGTACTTC. Residues: CASSQTGGAYEQYF. The full variable domain, its missing parts supplied by reference TRBV7-9 and TRBJ2-7, is DTGVSQNPRHKITKRGQNVTFRCDPISEHNRLYWYRQTLGQGPEFLTYFQNEAQLEKSRLLSDRFSAERPKGSFSTLEIQRTEQGDSAMYLCASSQTGGAYEQYFGPGTRLTVT.

This chain connects TRBV28 to TRBJ2-2; TRBD1 might be the D (6 bases). The CDR3 is 13 amino acids. V was pared by 6 bases and J by 6 bases, with 11 bases between. CDR1 and CDR2 from the germline V gene are MDHEN and SYDVKM. The CDR3 DNA is TGTGCCAGCAGGCTACAGGGTGCCGGGGAGCTGTTTTTT. Translation: CASRLQGAGELFF. Full variable domain (remainder filled in from reference TRBV28 and TRBJ2-2): DVKVTQSSRYLVKRTGEKVFLECVQDMDHENMFWYRQDPGLGLRLIYFSYDVKMKEKGDIPEGYSVSREKKERFSLILESASTNQTSMYLCASRLQGAGELFFGEGSRLTVL.

The chain combines TRBV4-1 with TRBJ2-7; 11 nucleotides agree with TRBD2. The germline CDR1 and CDR2 sequences are MGHRA and YSYEKL. This CDR3 has 15 amino acids. V was clipped by 2 bases and J by 3 bases; unmatched bases: 3. In nucleotides, the CDR3 is TGCGCCAGCAGCCAATTAGCGGGAGGGATCTACGAGCAGTACTTC. Protein sequence: CASSQLAGGIYEQYF.

The V gene is TRBV29-1, the J gene TRBJ1-5; 8 bases match TRBD1. V lost 6 bases and J lost 2; bases outside the gene matches: 12. The germline V gene has CDR1 SQVTM and CDR2 ANQGSEA. This CDR3 has 16 residues. CDR3 sequence reads: CSVLSTGVYGNQPQHF. CDR3 nucleotide sequence: TGCAGCGTCCTCTCGACAGGGGTGTACGGCAATCAGCCCCAGCATTTT.

This chain joins TRBV21-1 and TRBJ2-5; the table gives TRBD1 as D, unverified against the DNA. TRBV21-1 represents a pseudogene. CDR3 length: 17 residues. The CDR3 DNA is TGTGCCAGCTGTAATTTCCACCGGGACACCCTAGGGTGGGCCCAGTACTTC. This translates into CASCNFHRDTLGWAQYF.

The chain combines TRBV13 with TRBJ1-2; 9 bases are a match to TRBD1. J gave up 8 bases and V 3 bases, and 13 bases lay outside the gene matches. The germline CDR1 and CDR2 sequences are PRHDT and FYEKMQ (reference sequence). The CDR3 loop spans 16 amino acids. CDR3 protein: CASSFRRAQGAGGYTF. The CDR3 coding sequence is TGTGCCAGCAGCTTCCGGCGAGCACAGGGGGCGGGCGGCTACACCTTC.

The gene calls are TRBV7-2 and TRBJ1-4; 7 positions agree with TRBD1. After removal of 6 bases from V and 6 bases from J, the junction contained 4 bases not matched to a gene. CDR1 and CDR2 from the germline V gene are SGHTA and FQGNSA. There are 13 residues in the CDR3. CDR3 nucleotides: TGTGCCAGCAGTCGAGACAGGGATGAAAAACTGTTTTTT. Translation gives CASSRDRDEKLFF. Full variable domain (outside the CDR3, taken from reference TRBV7-2 and TRBJ1-4): GAGVSQSPSNKVTEKGKDVELRCDPISGHTALYWYRQSLGQGLEFLIYFQGNSAPDKSGLPSDRFSAERTGGSVSTLTIQRTQQEDSAVYLCASSRDRDEKLFFGSGTQLSVL.

This sequence joins TRBV4-1 and TRBJ2-7; D unresolved. The V and J ends lost 1 base and 2 bases respectively, with 21 bases between them. CDR1 and CDR2 from the germline V gene are MGHRA and YSYEKL. The CDR3 runs to 18 residues. This chain's CDR3 is CASSQGTPALLTPYEQYF. In nucleotides, the CDR3 is TGCGCCAGCAGCCAAGGCACCCCGGCCCTCCTAACACCCTACGAGCAGTACTTC.

In its sample, this clone is medium-sized. The V and J genes are TRBV2 and TRBJ1-2, with D perhaps matching TRBD1 (6 bases). V lost 5 bases, J lost 11 bases, and 24 bases lay in between. CDR1 is SNHLY, CDR2 FYNNEI, per germline. The CDR3 is 15 residues long. The CDR3, as DNA: TGTGCCAGCAGTTCACAGGGTTCCTCCCGAGGGTGGTACACCTTC. This translates into CASSSQGSSRGWYTF.

The V and J genes are TRBV19 and TRBJ2-7, with 7 bases that match TRBD2. Trimming took 7 bases from V and 2 from J; bases not matched to a gene: 11. The CDR3 is 15 amino acids. In germline, CDR1 is LNHDA, CDR2 SQIVND (reference sequence). CDR3 sequence: CASMNRGRVPYEQYF. The CDR3 bases are TGTGCCAGTATGAACCGGGGGAGGGTCCCCTACGAGCAGTACTTC.

The rearrangement uses TRBV5-8 and TRBJ2-3, with a tentative D call TRBD2 (6 bases). CDR1 SGHTS and CDR2 YDEGEE come from the germline V gene. V shed 4 bases and J shed 4 bases, with 16 bases lying between them. The CDR3 consists of 15 residues. The CDR3 region has the DNA TGTGCCAGCAGCGTCTCCGGGAGAACGTCAGATACGCAGTATTTT. It yields the protein CASSVSGRTSDTQYF.

This sequence joins TRBV2 and TRBJ1-2; 8 nucleotides match TRBD1. The CDR3 covers 14 residues. With 9 bases clipped from V and 1 base from J, the junction kept 7 bases outside the gene matches. The germline V gene has CDR1 SNHLY and CDR2 FYNNEI. DNA of the CDR3: TGTGCCAGTGATAACAGGGGGAGTAACTATGGCTACACCTTC. Translating gives CASDNRGSNYGYTF.